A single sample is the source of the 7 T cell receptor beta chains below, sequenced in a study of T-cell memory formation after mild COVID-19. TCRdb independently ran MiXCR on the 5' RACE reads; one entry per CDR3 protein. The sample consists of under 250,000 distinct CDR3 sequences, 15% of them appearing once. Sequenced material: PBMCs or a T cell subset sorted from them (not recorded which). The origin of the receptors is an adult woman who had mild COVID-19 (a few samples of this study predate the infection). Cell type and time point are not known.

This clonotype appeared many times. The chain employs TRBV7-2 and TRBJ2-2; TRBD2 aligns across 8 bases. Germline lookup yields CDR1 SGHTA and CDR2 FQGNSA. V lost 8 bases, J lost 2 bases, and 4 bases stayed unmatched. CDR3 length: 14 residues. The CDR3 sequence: CASREGGNTGELFF. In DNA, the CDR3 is TGTGCCAGCCGGGAGGGCGGTAACACCGGGGAGCTGTTTTTT.

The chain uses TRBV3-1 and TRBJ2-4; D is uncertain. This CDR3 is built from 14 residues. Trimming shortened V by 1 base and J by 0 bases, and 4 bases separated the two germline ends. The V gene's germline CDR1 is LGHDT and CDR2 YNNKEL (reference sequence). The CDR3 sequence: CASSQGLAKNIQYF. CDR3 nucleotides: TGTGCCAGCAGCCAAGGACTAGCCAAAAACATTCAGTACTTC.

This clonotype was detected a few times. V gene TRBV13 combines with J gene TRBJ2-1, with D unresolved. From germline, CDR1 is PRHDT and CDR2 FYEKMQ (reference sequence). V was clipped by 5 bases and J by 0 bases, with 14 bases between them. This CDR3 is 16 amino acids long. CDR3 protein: CASSNRRPHSYNEQFF. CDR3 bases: TGTGCCAGCAGCAACCGAAGGCCCCACTCCTACAATGAGCAGTTCTTC.

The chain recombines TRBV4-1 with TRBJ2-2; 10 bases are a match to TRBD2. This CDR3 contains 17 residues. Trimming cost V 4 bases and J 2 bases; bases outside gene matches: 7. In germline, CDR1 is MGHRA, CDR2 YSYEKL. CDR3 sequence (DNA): TGCGCCAGCAGCCTGAGCGGGGGGGCTTATAACACCGGGGAGCTGTTTTTT. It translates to CASSLSGGAYNTGELFF.

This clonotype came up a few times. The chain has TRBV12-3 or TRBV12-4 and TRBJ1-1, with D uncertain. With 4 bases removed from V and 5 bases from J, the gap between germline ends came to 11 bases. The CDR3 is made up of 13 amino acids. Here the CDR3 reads CASSSRVGTEAFF. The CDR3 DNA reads TGTGCCAGCAGTTCTCGGGTGGGTACTGAAGCTTTCTTT.

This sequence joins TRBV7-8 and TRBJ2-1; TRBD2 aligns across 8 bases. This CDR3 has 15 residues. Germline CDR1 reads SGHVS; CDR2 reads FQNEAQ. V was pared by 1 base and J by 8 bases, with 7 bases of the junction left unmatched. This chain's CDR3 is CASSLELAAGDEQFF. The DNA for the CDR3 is TGTGCCAGCAGCTTAGAACTAGCGGCGGGGGATGAGCAGTTCTTC.

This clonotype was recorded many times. The CDR3 DNA sequence: TGTGCCAGCACCCTACTGGGGGGGTCCTCCTACAATGAGCAGTTCTTC. Its protein is CASTLLGGSSYNEQFF. V gene TRBV12-3 or TRBV12-4 combines with J gene TRBJ2-1; the match to TRBD2 covers 7 bases. The CDR3 is 16 residues long. With 7 bases clipped from V and 0 bases from J, the junction kept 9 bases outside the gene matches.